This paragraph reports one TCR beta chain. What it binds is unknown. Combining a sample-barcoded 5' primer with a J-beta primer mix, a second PCR ran for about 7 to 11 cycles. MiXCR, run by TCRdb on the 5' RACE reads, gives a single entry per CDR3 protein. The table includes about 770,000 distinct CDR3 sequences, more than 40% detected once. This sample is part of a study of blood T cells in healthy people across ages. Study results and limitations: Higher naive T cell percentage went strongly together with higher TCR beta diversity.

Healthy Caucasian individuals from Russia aged about 6 to 100 were enrolled as donors. Peripheral blood from each donor was collected in a volume of 8.5 to 10 milliliters. The source of this sequence is a man aged 55 to 70 in good health. The sequenced sample was blood.

CDR3 protein: CASSQDPDRGYEQYF. The CDR3 region has the DNA TGCGCCAGCAGCCAAGATCCGGACAGGGGCTACGAGCAGTACTTC. The V gene is TRBV4-1, the J gene TRBJ2-7, with TRBD1 matching 9 bases. The CDR3 contains 15 residues. V gave up 0 bases and J gave up 3 bases; unmatched junction bases: 3. Germline V CDR1 and CDR2: MGHRA, YSYEKL.